A single sample is the source of the 32 T cell receptor beta chains below, sequenced in a study of shared clonotypes between healthy human individuals (dated by TCRdb to 2018 to 2021). Library generation was performed with the immunoSEQ multiplex PCR assay. TCRdb carries this immuneACCESS record with in-frame sequences only. Its versions omit some clonotypes, under half of them owing to an unresolved V gene in the studies checked, with the rest unexplained. The sample contains about 820,000 clones, 92% of them found a single time. 24% of the sample rests with the top ten. CD8 naive samples were CD45RO-negative cells positively selected for CCR7, giving a CD45RA+CCR7+ population that excluded TemRA cells. Input material: naive CD8+ T cells sorted from blood. According to the study, the label for this sample's cell subset or site signals: CD45RA+CCR7+. These receptors originate from a man in his thirties or forties in good health.

A single count supports this clone. This chain connects TRBV7-2 to TRBJ2-7; D unclear. The germline V gene has CDR1 SGHTA and CDR2 FQGNSA. The CDR3 sequence is 14 residues long. V was clipped by 1 base and J by 0 bases, with 7 bases between them. The CDR3 DNA reads as TGTGCCAGCAGCTTAGACCCAAGCTCCTACGAGCAGTACTTC. The encoded protein is CASSLDPSSYEQYF.

The J gene is TRBJ1-1, the V gene TRBV28; D unclear. Germline CDR1 and CDR2: MDHEN and SYDVKM. V shed 2 bases and J shed 3 bases, with 10 bases lying between them. This CDR3 region has 14 residues. CDR3 DNA sequence: TGTGCCAGCAGTTTAGGGGAGCTAGACACTGAAGCTTTCTTT. The encoded protein is CASSLGELDTEAFF.

This chain connects TRBV7-9 to TRBJ2-2; D is possibly TRBD1 or TRBD2 (5 bases each). The CDR3 contains 14 residues. Germline values: CDR1 SEHNR, CDR2 FQNEAQ (reference sequence). The V gene lost 4 bases and the J gene lost 5 bases, with 11 bases spanning the gap. CDR3 nucleotide sequence: TGTGCCAGCAGCTCACGGGACGGTACCGGGGAGCTGTTTTTT. This sequence encodes CASSSRDGTGELFF.

The gene calls are TRBV19 and TRBJ2-7, with D hard to call. Germline CDR1 is LNHDA and CDR2 is SQIVND (reference sequence). The CDR3 is made up of 11 amino acids. Trimming left V 4 bases short and J 2 bases short, with 3 bases between. The CDR3 region has the DNA TGTGCCAGTAGTACGGCCTACGAGCAGTACTTC. Translation gives CASSTAYEQYF.

The chain joins TRBV10-2 to TRBJ2-1, with TRBD1 as a possible D gene (5 bases). The CDR3 length is 12 residues. The germline V gene encodes CDR1 WSHSY and CDR2 SAAADI. The ends were cut back, 6 bases at V and 7 bases at J, with 10 bases in the middle. The CDR3 loop reads CASSGQPNEQFF. The CDR3 DNA sequence: TGCGCCAGCAGCGGACAACCGAATGAGCAGTTCTTC.

The rearrangement links TRBV9 to TRBJ2-5; D gene ambiguous. V was clipped by 7 bases and J by 4 bases, with 8 bases between them. The CDR3 totals 11 residues. Germline lookup yields CDR1 SGDLS and CDR2 YYNGEE. CDR3 in amino acids: CASGEAETQYF. Written as DNA, the CDR3 is TGTGCCAGCGGCGAGGCAGAGACCCAGTACTTC.

The chain recombines TRBV29-1 with TRBJ2-2; D is uncertain. Germline CDR1 and CDR2: SQVTM and ANQGSEA. V was shortened by 0 bases and J by 6 bases, with 5 bases between the two germline ends. This CDR3 spans 12 amino acids. The CDR3 spells CSVEDWAGELFF. The CDR3 nucleotides are TGCAGCGTTGAAGATTGGGCCGGGGAGCTGTTTTTT.

This clone occurred a few times. The CDR3 bases are TGCGCCAGCAGAGAAGGCTCCTATGGCTACACCTTC. Translating it yields CASREGSYGYTF. The V call is TRBV5-1, the J call TRBJ1-2; D unclear. This CDR3 region has 12 residues. Germline assignment: CDR1 SGHRS and CDR2 YFSETQ. Trimming took off 5 bases at V and 4 bases at J, with 9 bases between the two ends.

This clone was detected a few times. J is TRBJ2-2 and V is TRBV30; D uncertain. The CDR3 covers 13 residues. Germline V gives CDR1 GTSNPN, CDR2 SVGIG (reference sequence). The V end was cut by 1 base, the J end by 4 bases, with 7 bases between. Here the CDR3 DNA reads TGTGCCTGGAGTGGTCAGTTCACCGGGGAGCTGTTTTTT. Protein product: CAWSGQFTGELFF.

The chain couples TRBV5-1 to TRBJ2-2, with D unresolved. The V end was cut by 4 bases, the J end by 1 base, with 11 bases between. Germline V gene sequence: CDR1 SGHRS, CDR2 YFSETQ. The CDR3 is made up of 15 amino acids. CDR3 nucleotides: TGCGCCAGCAGCATCATAGAAGAGAACACCGGGGAGCTGTTTTTT. Its translation: CASSIIEENTGELFF.

V gene TRBV27 combines with J gene TRBJ2-1, with 9 nucleotides matching TRBD1. The CDR3 sequence is 14 residues long. CDR1 and CDR2 from the germline V gene are MNHEY and SMNVEV (reference sequence). The trim removed 0 bases at V and 9 bases at J, leaving 3 bases unmatched. The CDR3 sequence: CASSLSHRGPEQFF. CDR3 bases: TGTGCCAGCAGTTTATCCCACAGGGGGCCTGAGCAGTTCTTC.

The V call is TRBV7-9, the J call TRBJ2-5; no reliable D call. The CDR3 runs to 15 residues. The V and J ends lost 6 bases and 6 bases respectively, with 20 bases between them. Germline loops: CDR1 SEHNR, CDR2 FQNEAQ (reference sequence). The CDR3 DNA sequence: TGTGCCAGCAGTTTAAATATCGGGTTAAGGAAGACCCAGTACTTC. It translates to CASSLNIGLRKTQYF.

The chain recombines TRBV9 with TRBJ1-1, with 7 bases matching TRBD1. The germline V gene has CDR1 SGDLS and CDR2 YYNGEE. The CDR3 extends over 15 amino acids. V was clipped by 0 bases and J by 1 base; unmatched bases: 3. The CDR3 coding sequence is TGTGCCAGCAGCGTAGACTACAGGGGGAACACTGAAGCTTTCTTT. Translated, it gives CASSVDYRGNTEAFF. The entire variable domain, with the rest obtained from reference TRBV9 and TRBJ1-1, is as follows: DSGVTQTPKHLITATGQRVTLRCSPRSGDLSVYWYQQSLDQGLQFLIQYYNGEERAKGNILERFSAQQFPDLHSELNLSSLELGDSALYFCASSVDYRGNTEAFFGQGTRLTVV.

The rearrangement links TRBV2 to TRBJ2-7, with D tentatively TRBD2 (5 bases). V was cut by 8 bases and J by 7 bases, with 21 bases left in between. In germline, CDR1 is SNHLY, CDR2 FYNNEI. The CDR3 covers 14 residues. This chain's CDR3 is CASASDYREGEQYF. For the CDR3, the DNA is TGTGCCAGCGCCTCCGACTATCGGGAAGGGGAGCAGTACTTC.

V and J are TRBV7-8 and TRBJ1-5; D gene uncertain. The germline V gene encodes CDR1 SGHVS and CDR2 FQNEAQ. The V end lost 1 base, the J end lost 0 bases, and 7 bases lay between the germline ends. This CDR3 contains 15 residues. The CDR3 sequence: CASSLVSHSNQPQHF. DNA for the CDR3: TGTGCCAGCAGCTTAGTAAGCCATAGCAATCAGCCCCAGCATTTT.

The chain combines TRBV18 with TRBJ2-7; tentatively, D is TRBD1 (6 bases). The germline gives CDR1 KGHSH, CDR2 LQKENI. This CDR3 spans 14 amino acids. Between the trimmed V and J ends, which lost 3 bases and 3 bases, there was a span of 12 bases. The CDR3 DNA is TGTGCCAGCTCACCGCCTCAGGGGCGCTACGAGCAGTACTTC. It yields the protein CASSPPQGRYEQYF.

This clone was counted a few times. The sample has other DNA sequences that encode this CDR3 too. V gene TRBV7-9 combines with J gene TRBJ2-6, with a weak D call TRBD2 (5 bases). V was shortened by 5 bases and J by 3 bases, with 5 bases between the two germline ends. Germline CDR1 and CDR2: SEHNR and FQNEAQ (reference sequence). The CDR3 totals 13 residues. The CDR3 loop reads CASSGSGANVLTF. The CDR3 bases are TGTGCCAGCAGCGGGAGTGGGGCCAACGTCCTGACTTTC.

The V call is TRBV6-1, the J call TRBJ2-5, with D uncertain. Trimming removed 1 base from V and 7 bases from J, with 13 bases in between. This CDR3 region has 14 residues. In germline, CDR1 is MNHNS, CDR2 SASEGT. CDR3 region: CASSEVRFTGTQYF. CDR3 DNA sequence: TGTGCCAGCAGTGAAGTGAGGTTTACCGGGACCCAGTACTTC.

This clone occurred once. The chain is built from TRBV5-1 and TRBJ2-1; 11 nucleotides match TRBD1. Trimming removed 4 bases from V and 3 bases from J; junction bases left unmatched: 6. The length of the CDR3 is 16 residues. Germline CDR1 SGHRS, CDR2 YFSETQ. The CDR3 sequence: CASSQGTGGLYNEQFF. The CDR3 region has the DNA TGCGCCAGCAGCCAGGGGACAGGGGGGCTCTACAATGAGCAGTTCTTC.

In this sample, this clone turned up a few times. This chain connects TRBV2 to TRBJ2-2, with 8 bases that match TRBD2. Trimming at V came to 0 bases and at J to 3 bases, leaving 6 bases not matched to a gene. Germline lookup yields CDR1 SNHLY and CDR2 FYNNEI. The CDR3 covers 17 residues. In nucleotides, the CDR3 is TGTGCCAGCAGTGAAGCCCGAACGGGACTAGACACCGGGGAGCTGTTTTTT. As protein: CASSEARTGLDTGELFF. The full variable domain, completed using reference TRBV2 and TRBJ2-2, is EPEVTQTPSHQVTQMGQEVILRCVPISNHLYFYWYRQILGQKVEFLVSFYNNEISEKSEIFDDQFSVERPDGSNFTLKIRSTKLEDSAMYFCASSEARTGLDTGELFFGEGSRLTVL.

In regard to this clone: Mismatch with germline at one junction end may stem from a read error. The rearrangement links TRBV29-1 to TRBJ1-5, with TRBD1 as a possible D gene (5 bases). Germline V lookup: CDR1 SQVTM, CDR2 ANQGSEA. This CDR3 has 11 amino acids. The CDR3 reads CSVLASGTHHF. CDR3 nucleotide sequence: TGCAGCGTGCTTGCTTCCGGGACCCATCATTTT.

As regards this clone: Relative to the germline gene, one junction end is altered; a read error may explain this. V usage is TRBV5-6 and J usage is TRBJ1-1; D might be TRBD1 (6 bases). The CDR3 sequence is 12 residues long. The germline CDR1 and CDR2 sequences are SGHDT and YYEEEE. The CDR3 DNA follows: TGTGCCAGCAGCTTGGCACAACAGGGACCCCATTTT. Its protein product is CASSLAQQGPHF.

The J gene is TRBJ2-1, the V gene TRBV15; tentative D call: TRBD2 (6 bases). This CDR3 has 15 residues. The germline CDR1 and CDR2 sequences are LNHNV and YYDKDF (reference sequence). V dropped 3 bases and J dropped 4 bases, with 13 bases sitting between them. In DNA form, the CDR3 reads TGTGCCACCAGCAGGGCCGGGACTTCATACAATGAGCAGTTCTTC. This sequence encodes CATSRAGTSYNEQFF.

V gene TRBV6-6 combines with J gene TRBJ2-3; TRBD2 might be the D (6 bases). The germline CDR1 and CDR2 sequences are MNHNY and SVGAGI (reference sequence). The ends were cut back, 2 bases at V and 0 bases at J, with 9 bases in the middle. CDR3 length: 15 residues. Here the CDR3 DNA reads TGTGCCAGCAGTTACCGCGGGGCTAGCACAGATACGCAGTATTTT. Its protein product is CASSYRGASTDTQYF.

CDR3 DNA: TGCAGCGTTGAAGATCGCCGGAACTACGAGCAGTACTTC. It yields the protein CSVEDRRNYEQYF. The chain carries TRBV29-1 and TRBJ2-7, with D hard to call. Deletions cut 0 bases from V and 3 bases from J, with 9 bases between. The CDR3 covers 13 residues. Germline assignment: CDR1 SQVTM and CDR2 ANQGSEA.

This clone has just one count. V and J are TRBV7-2 and TRBJ2-1; 10 nucleotides match TRBD2. Germline assignment: CDR1 SGHTA and CDR2 FQGNSA. The CDR3 has 15 amino acids. Unmatched junction bases numbered 5, after V lost 6 bases and J lost 3 bases. For the CDR3, the DNA is TGTGCCAGCAGTTACGGACTAGCGGACTACAATGAGCAGTTCTTC. Translated, it gives CASSYGLADYNEQFF. Full variable domain (outside the CDR3, taken from reference TRBV7-2 and TRBJ2-1): GAGVSQSPSNKVTEKGKDVELRCDPISGHTALYWYRQSLGQGLEFLIYFQGNSAPDKSGLPSDRFSAERTGGSVSTLTIQRTQQEDSAVYLCASSYGLADYNEQFFGPGTRLTVL.

The chain combines TRBV7-9 with TRBJ1-4; possibly TRBD1 for D (5 bases). V lost 5 bases, J lost 8 bases, and 15 bases lay in between. The V gene's germline CDR1 is SEHNR and CDR2 FQNEAQ (reference sequence). The CDR3 loop spans 14 amino acids. CDR3 coding DNA: TGTGCCAGCAGCACCGGGACGGCTTGGGAAAAACTGTTTTTT. It specifies CASSTGTAWEKLFF.

Remarks on this clone: Just one base apart from a much larger clone, this may be a read error. Other DNA sequences in this specimen translate into the identical CDR3. J is TRBJ2-7 and V is TRBV2; D unresolved. The CDR3 totals 11 residues. The V end lost 2 bases, the J end lost 3 bases, and 2 bases lay between the germline ends. The germline gives CDR1 SNHLY, CDR2 FYNNEI. The CDR3 sequence: CASSELYEQYF. CDR3 nucleotides: TGTGCCAGCAGTGAACTCTACGAGCAGTACTTC.

The rearrangement uses TRBV6-5 and TRBJ2-1; 7 positions agree with TRBD2. Trimming took 0 bases from V and 6 from J; bases not matched to a gene: 5. This CDR3 contains 15 residues. Germline values: CDR1 MNHEY, CDR2 SVGAGI. CDR3 region: CASSYSPGGGNEQFF. In nucleotides, the CDR3 is TGTGCCAGCAGTTACTCGCCGGGGGGAGGCAATGAGCAGTTCTTC.

The chain links TRBV9 to TRBJ2-1; D ambiguous. In germline, CDR1 is SGDLS, CDR2 YYNGEE. Trimming cost V 3 bases and J 5 bases, with 9 bases left between them. This CDR3 contains 13 residues. The CDR3 DNA reads as TGTGCCAGCAGCGGGGGAAGACACAATGAGCAGTTCTTC. The encoded protein is CASSGGRHNEQFF.

This chain joins TRBV7-2 and TRBJ2-7, with D possibly TRBD1 on 5 matching bases. The CDR3 totals 15 residues. V lost 5 bases, J lost 2 bases, and 16 bases lay in between. The germline gives CDR1 SGHTA, CDR2 FQGNSA. The CDR3 here is CASSPLMGQAYEQYF. The CDR3 nucleotides read TGTGCCAGCAGCCCACTAATGGGGCAGGCCTACGAGCAGTACTTC.

This chain connects TRBV28 to TRBJ1-5; TRBD1 aligns across 8 bases. CDR1 MDHEN and CDR2 SYDVKM come from the germline V gene. Losses at the gene ends were 1 base for V and 6 bases for J; bases not matched to a gene: 2. CDR3 length equals 14 residues. The CDR3 here is CASSLLQGVQPQHF. CDR3 bases: TGTGCCAGCAGTTTATTACAGGGGGTTCAGCCCCAGCATTTT.